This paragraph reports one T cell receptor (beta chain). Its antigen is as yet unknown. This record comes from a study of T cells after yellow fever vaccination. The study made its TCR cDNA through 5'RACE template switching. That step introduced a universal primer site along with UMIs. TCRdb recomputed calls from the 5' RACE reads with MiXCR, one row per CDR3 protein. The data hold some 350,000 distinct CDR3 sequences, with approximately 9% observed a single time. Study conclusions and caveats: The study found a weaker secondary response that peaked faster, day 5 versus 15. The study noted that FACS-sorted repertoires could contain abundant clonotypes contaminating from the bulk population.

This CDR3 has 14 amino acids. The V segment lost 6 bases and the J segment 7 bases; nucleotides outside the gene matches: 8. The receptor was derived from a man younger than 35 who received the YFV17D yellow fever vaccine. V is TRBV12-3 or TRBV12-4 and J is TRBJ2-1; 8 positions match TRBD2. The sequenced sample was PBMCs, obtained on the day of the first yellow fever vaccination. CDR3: CASRSRGGRNEQFF. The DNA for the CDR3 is TGTGCCAGCAGATCTCGGGGGGGCCGGAATGAGCAGTTCTTC.